The rows below give T cell receptor beta chains drawn from one sample of a study of shared clonotypes between healthy human individuals. Assay: immunoSEQ multiplex PCR; the TCRdb copy retains only in-frame clones and omits some. Among millions of clones, approximately 94% were seen once, and the ten largest hold 1.1%. Sample: naive CD8+ T cells sorted from blood. These receptors were collected from a man aged 18 to 30 in good health. CDR3s include the opening cysteine and the closing phenylalanine or tryptophan. The D gene is left open where the match is weak. Size is omitted from some rows. Given values are once, few, many or a class for expanded clones.

TRBJ2-1 . TRBD2 TRBV18 CASSPETSAYNEQFF TGTGCCAGCTCACCAGAGACTAGCGCATACAATGAGCAGTTCTTC
TRBJ2-7 . . TRBV13 CASSLGATSYEQYF TGTGCCAGCAGTCTGGGGGCTACGTCCTACGAGCAGTACTTC
TRBJ2-5 . TRBD2 TRBV19 CASRTSDFLRQETQYF TGTGCCAGCCGGACTAGCGACTTCCTTCGGCAAGAGACCCAGTACTTC
TRBJ1-2 . . TRBV28 CASSPGVVSPSYGYTF TGTGCCAGCAGTCCTGGGGTAGTTTCCCCTAGCTATGGCTACACCTTC
TRBJ2-3 . . TRBV4-3 CASSRLGGDTQYF TGCGCCAGCAGCCGCCTGGGCGGAGATACGCAGTATTTT
TRBJ2-7 . TRBD1 TRBV27 CASSIQGHYEQYF TGTGCCAGCAGTATACAGGGGCACTACGAGCAGTACTTC
TRBJ2-5 . . TRBV29-1 CSVEDLRGGETQYF TGCAGCGTTGAAGATCTCCGGGGTGGAGAGACCCAGTACTTC
TRBJ2-1 . TRBD2 TRBV5-6 CASSLTPGLASPYNEQFF TGTGCCAGCAGCCTTACGCCGGGACTAGCGTCACCCTACAATGAGCAGTTCTTC
TRBJ2-1 . . TRBV27 CASSYASSYNEQFF TGTGCCAGCTCTTATGCAAGCTCCTACAATGAGCAGTTCTTC
TRBJ1-3 . . TRBV5-4 CASSLAGSGNTIYF TGTGCCAGCAGCTTGGCTGGCTCTGGAAACACCATATATTTT
TRBJ2-7 . TRBD2 TRBV7-9 CASSSRAGGPEEQYF TGTGCCAGCAGCTCAAGAGCGGGAGGGCCGGAAGAGCAGTACTTC
TRBJ2-2 . . TRBV6-1 CASSLGAGELFF TGTGCCAGCAGCCTCGGGGCCGGGGAGCTGTTTTTT
TRBJ2-5 once TRBD2 TRBV2 CASSEDSGLVGETQYF TGTGCCAGCAGTGAAGACTCCGGACTAGTCGGAGAGACCCAGTACTTC
TRBJ2-5 . TRBD2 TRBV28 CASTPRGAGETQYF TGTGCCAGCACCCCGCGGGGGGCGGGGGAGACCCAGTACTTC
TRBJ2-1 . . TRBV13 CASSLTGSSYNEQFF TGTGCCAGCAGTCTTACGGGGAGCTCCTACAATGAGCAGTTCTTC
TRBJ2-1 . . TRBV6-5 CASSPGSYNEQFF TGTGCCAGCAGTCCCGGGTCCTACAATGAGCAGTTCTTC
TRBJ1-2 once TRBD1 TRBV18 CASSPEGTADYGYTF TGTGCCAGCTCGCCAGAAGGGACAGCCGACTATGGCTACACCTTC
TRBJ1-2 . . TRBV7-2 CASSPAWGLVNYGYTF TGTGCCAGCAGCCCGGCCTGGGGCTTGGTTAACTATGGCTACACCTTC
TRBJ2-7 . TRBD2 TRBV6-1 CATSDQREGHYEQYF TGTGCCACCTCAGATCAGCGGGAGGGCCACTACGAGCAGTACTTC
TRBJ2-3 . TRBD2 TRBV19 CASTPAGGRTDTQYF TGTGCCAGTACCCCAGCGGGGGGGCGGACAGATACGCAGTATTTT
TRBJ1-2 once TRBD1 TRBV28 CASSWTGDIGYTF TGTGCCAGCAGTTGGACAGGGGACATTGGCTACACCTTC
TRBJ1-1 . . TRBV13 CASSLGSNRGEAFF TGTGCCAGCAGCTTAGGGTCGAATCGGGGTGAAGCTTTCTTT
TRBJ2-1 . TRBD2 TRBV7-9 CASSPTLAGVYNEQFF TGTGCCAGCAGCCCAACGTTAGCGGGGGTATACAATGAGCAGTTCTTC
TRBJ2-5 . TRBD1 TRBV2 CARDGTGGQETQYF TGTGCCAGAGACGGGACAGGGGGCCAAGAGACCCAGTACTTC
TRBJ2-2 once . TRBV6-5 CASRVANTGELFF TGTGCCTCTAGGGTCGCTAACACCGGGGAGCTGTTTTTT
TRBJ1-2 . TRBD1 TRBV29-1 CSVESQGVGYYGYTF TGCAGCGTTGAATCGCAGGGGGTAGGCTACTATGGCTACACCTTC
TRBJ2-1 . . TRBV2 CASSEPYYNEQFF TGTGCCAGCAGTGAGCCCTATTACAATGAGCAGTTCTTC
TRBJ2-1 . . TRBV19 CASSIVEGSKFF TGTGCCAGTAGTATAGTTGAGGGGAGCAAGTTCTTC
TRBJ1-5 . . TRBV10-3 CAISDGGSGQPQHF TGTGCCATCAGTGACGGGGGTAGTGGTCAGCCCCAGCATTTT
TRBJ1-2 . . TRBV5-4 CASSFGGSYGYTF TGTGCCAGCAGCTTCGGGGGATCCTATGGCTACACCTTC
TRBJ1-2 . . TRBV2 CASSPGQDYGYTF TGTGCCAGCAGTCCCGGACAAGACTATGGCTACACCTTC
TRBJ1-6 . . TRBV6-5 CASSYADSISPLHF TGTGCCAGCAGTTACGCGGACAGTATTTCACCCCTCCACTTT
TRBJ1-1 . TRBD1 TRBV13 CASSLGAQGAGTEAFF TGTGCCAGCAGCTTAGGCGCACAGGGGGCGGGTACTGAAGCTTTCTTT
TRBJ1-5 . TRBD1 TRBV9 CASSDGTGYQPQHF TGTGCCAGCAGCGATGGGACAGGGTATCAGCCCCAGCATTTT
TRBJ1-2 . . TRBV6-1 CASSDPKGGGSSNYGYTF TGTGCCAGCAGTGACCCGAAGGGAGGGGGGAGCTCTAACTATGGCTACACCTTC
TRBJ1-2 . . TRBV7-8 CASSLVGEHYGYTF TGTGCCAGCAGCTTAGTCGGGGAACACTATGGCTACACCTTC
TRBJ2-3 . . TRBV9 CASSVEGGWTDTQYF TGTGCCAGCAGCGTAGAGGGGGGGTGGACAGATACGCAGTATTTT
TRBJ2-5 . TRBD2 TRBV7-2 CASSSGLAGGETQYF TGTGCCAGCAGCTCCGGACTAGCGGGAGGGGAGACCCAGTACTTC
TRBJ2-7 . TRBD1 TRBV5-6 CASSMVEGASYEQYF TGTGCCAGCAGCATGGTAGAGGGGGCTTCGTACGAGCAGTACTTC
TRBJ2-7 . TRBD2 TRBV2 CASSLNELAGVVYEQYF TGTGCCAGCAGCCTAAATGAACTAGCGGGGGTAGTTTACGAGCAGTACTTC
TRBJ1-4 . . TRBV2 CASSGDEKLFF TGTGCCAGCAGTGGGGATGAAAAACTGTTTTTT
TRBJ2-7 . TRBD2 TRBV27 CASSVAGEAYEQYF TGTGCCAGCAGTGTAGCGGGAGAGGCATACGAGCAGTACTTC
TRBJ2-1 . TRBD2 TRBV10-1 CASSTGTSGLSSYNEQFF TGCGCCAGCAGCACCGGGACTAGCGGGTTATCATCCTACAATGAGCAGTTCTTC
TRBJ2-7 . TRBD1 TRBV6-5 CASSPGQGGYEQYF TGTGCCAGCAGCCCGGGACAGGGAGGCTACGAGCAGTACTTC
TRBJ2-4 . TRBD1 TRBV19 CASRDRDGDIQYF TGTGCCAGCAGGGACAGGGACGGGGACATTCAGTACTTC
TRBJ1-1 . . TRBV19 CASSIYANTEAFF TGTGCCAGTAGTATCTATGCGAACACTGAAGCTTTCTTT
TRBJ2-7 . . TRBV28 CASSPSDSSYEQYF TGTGCCAGCAGTCCCTCGGATTCTAGCTACGAGCAGTACTTC
TRBJ1-5 . . TRBV15 CATSRDFGGDQPQHF TGTGCCACCAGCAGAGATTTCGGGGGGGATCAGCCCCAGCATTTT
TRBJ2-7 . TRBD1 TRBV5-4 CASSLGQGSPYEQYF TGTGCCAGCAGCTTGGGACAGGGGTCCCCCTACGAGCAGTACTTC
TRBJ2-3 . . TRBV7-9 CASTDPALRADTQYF TGTGCCAGCACCGATCCGGCCTTAAGGGCAGATACGCAGTATTTT
TRBJ2-7 . TRBD2 TRBV4-3 CASSLGLAGVYEQYF TGCGCCAGCAGCCTCGGACTAGCGGGAGTCTACGAGCAGTACTTC
TRBJ2-7 . . TRBV10-1 CASSAGRGYEQYF TGCGCCAGCAGTGCAGGCAGGGGTTACGAGCAGTACTTC
TRBJ2-3 . . TRBV4-1 CASSRIGLIDTQYF TGCGCCAGCAGCCGGATAGGACTGATAGATACGCAGTATTTT
TRBJ2-5 . . TRBV4-1 CASSQDPATAQETQYF TGCGCCAGCAGCCAAGATCCAGCTACGGCCCAAGAGACCCAGTACTTC
TRBJ1-2 . . TRBV6-5 CASSYNQGYYGYTF TGTGCCAGCAGTTACAATCAGGGTTACTATGGCTACACCTTC